Listed here are 11 T cell receptor beta chains from one sample, sequenced in a study of cytomegalovirus exposure and HLA in healthy donors. Vbeta (60) and Jbeta (13) primers were used in the PCR. Generated by immunoSEQ multiplex PCR, the TCRdb table keeps only in-frame clones and is missing some. The table has tens of thousands of clones, roughly three fifths seen once. Sequenced sample: PBMCs. The origin of the receptors is a woman in her thirties in good health and CMV-seronegative.

The chain uses TRBV9 and TRBJ1-2; the D gene is possibly TRBD1 (5 bases). Trimming removed 2 bases from V and 5 bases from J, with 13 bases in between. This CDR3 is built from 14 residues. CDR1 SGDLS and CDR2 YYNGEE come from the germline V gene. The CDR3 DNA follows: TGTGCCAGCAGCGTGGACGGGGCGGGGTATGGCTACACCTTC. It is translated as CASSVDGAGYGYTF.

The gene calls are TRBV2 and TRBJ2-1; 12 nucleotides match TRBD2. Losses at the gene ends were 5 bases for V and 6 bases for J; bases not matched to a gene: 5. Germline values: CDR1 SNHLY, CDR2 FYNNEI. This CDR3 is built from 15 residues. CDR3 region: CASSQLAGGLNEQFF. The CDR3 DNA follows: TGTGCCAGCAGTCAGCTAGCGGGGGGGCTCAATGAGCAGTTCTTC.

This clone came up a few times. The genes are TRBV27 and TRBJ2-7; TRBD2 might be the D (6 bases). Trimming took 5 bases from V and 1 from J, leaving 12 bases between them. The CDR3 consists of 14 residues. Germline V gene lookup returns CDR1 MNHEY and CDR2 SMNVEV (reference sequence). CDR3 sequence (DNA): TGTGCCAGCAGTCACGGGGGTCTTTCCTACGAGCAGTACTTC. This encodes CASSHGGLSYEQYF.

The chain joins TRBV28 to TRBJ2-5, with TRBD1 identical over 9 bases. The J call may not be correct, given that the DNA end is closer to TRBJ2-7. The CDR3 is made up of 15 amino acids. Germline assignment: CDR1 MDHEN and CDR2 SYDVKM. The CDR3 DNA reads TGTGCCAGCAGTTTACCCGGGACAGGGACCTACGAGCAGTACTTC. It is translated as CASSLPGTGTYEQYF.

CDR3 sequence reads: CASSPTRNTEAFF. Written as DNA, the CDR3 is TGTGCCAGCAGTCCGACACGGAACACTGAAGCTTTCTTT. The J gene is TRBJ1-1, the V gene TRBV27; D is undetermined. Germline-derived CDR1 and CDR2 are MNHEY and SMNVEV (reference sequence). Between the trimmed V and J ends, which lost 5 bases and 1 base, there was a span of 8 bases. CDR3 size: 13 residues.

This clone occurred a few times. This chain joins TRBV18 and TRBJ1-1, with 9 bases that match TRBD1. Germline V gene sequence: CDR1 KGHSH, CDR2 LQKENI. The CDR3 totals 14 residues. The junction had 5 bases not matched to a gene; V was cut back by 4 bases and J by 5 bases. CDR3 coding DNA: TGTGCCAGCTCACTCGGACAGGGGATGACTGAAGCTTTCTTT. It specifies CASSLGQGMTEAFF.

The rearrangement joins TRBV14 to TRBJ1-5; 7 bases are a match to TRBD1. The CDR3 extends over 15 amino acids. With V trimmed by 1 base and J by 4 bases, 4 bases remained unmatched. The germline V gene encodes CDR1 SGHDN and CDR2 FVKESK. CDR3 sequence reads: CASSQGSTGNQPQHF. The CDR3 DNA is TGTGCCAGCAGCCAAGGGTCGACAGGGAATCAGCCCCAGCATTTT.

V is TRBV11-2 and J is TRBJ2-5, with TRBD2 matching 10 bases. The end of the DNA fits TRBJ2-7 better, so the J call may be wrong. CDR3 length: 15 amino acids. Germline CDR1 SGHAT, CDR2 FQNNGV. For the CDR3, the DNA is TGTGCCAGCAGCTTAGGCCCTAGCGGGAGTAACGAGCAGTACTTC. Protein sequence: CASSLGPSGSNEQYF.

V gene TRBV5-4 combines with J gene TRBJ2-7, with a possible D match to TRBD2 (6 bases). V was trimmed by 0 bases and J by 2 bases, leaving 12 bases between them. The CDR3 spans 15 residues. Germline CDR1 is SGHNT and CDR2 is YYREEE (reference sequence). CDR3 nucleotide sequence: TGTGCCAGCAGCTTGGCCGCGGGGCTAGCCTACGAGCAGTACTTC. Protein product: CASSLAAGLAYEQYF.

The genes are TRBV2 and TRBJ1-1; 8 nucleotides line up with TRBD1. The V gene's germline CDR1 is SNHLY and CDR2 FYNNEI. The CDR3 loop spans 13 amino acids. V lost 5 bases to trimming and J lost 4 bases; unmatched junction nucleotides: 3. The CDR3 DNA reads as TGTGCCAGCAGTCGCACAGGGGGCACTGAAGCTTTCTTT. Its translation: CASSRTGGTEAFF. Filled out from reference TRBV2 and TRBJ1-1, the complete variable domain reads EPEVTQTPSHQVTQMGQEVILRCVPISNHLYFYWYRQILGQKVEFLVSFYNNEISEKSEIFDDQFSVERPDGSNFTLKIRSTKLEDSAMYFCASSRTGGTEAFFGQGTRLTVV.

This clone was seen only a few times. The chain has TRBV18 and TRBJ2-7; D perhaps matches TRBD1 (5 bases). This CDR3 region has 15 residues. V shed 3 bases and J shed 2 bases, with 14 bases lying between them. Per germline, CDR1 KGHSH and CDR2 LQKENI. In nucleotides, the CDR3 is TGTGCCAGCTCACCGCTCCCCGACAGTGCCTACGAGCAGTACTTC. Its translation: CASSPLPDSAYEQYF.